These T cell receptor beta chains were read from a single sample in a study of T cell responses to AZD1222 COVID-19 vaccine. Repertoires were generated with immunoSEQ multiplex PCR, while TCRdb's copy carries only in-frame clones and drops some. This sample yields 170,000 or so clones, of which 87% are seen a single time; about 3% belongs to the top ten. Sequencing used peripheral blood, obtained on day 0 of AZD1222 vaccination. The receptor source for this set is an adult in good health. Each CDR3 is given with its conserved first and last residue. The D gene is left open where the match is weak. Some rows have no size entry. The others give once, few or many, or a class for an expanded clone.

d_call | clone_size | j_call | v_call | cdr3_aa | cdr3_nt
TRBD2 | . | TRBJ2-3 | TRBV30 | CATRTSGRTDTQYF | TGTGCCACCCGGACTAGCGGAAGAACAGATACGCAGTATTTT
. | . | TRBJ1-2 | TRBV6-5 | CASSYSAGVYGYTF | TGTGCCAGCAGTTACTCTGCAGGGGTCTATGGCTACACCTTC
. | . | TRBJ1-1 | TRBV25-1 | CASSETSYTEAFF | TGTGCCAGCAGTGAAACCTCCTACACTGAAGCTTTCTTT
. | . | TRBJ2-7 | TRBV5-6 | CASSLDPGSSYEQYF | TGTGCCAGCAGCTTGGATCCAGGGTCGTCCTACGAGCAGTACTTC
. | . | TRBJ1-5 | TRBV6-2/TRBV6-3 | CASSYVPGTRSNQPQHF | TGTGCCAGCAGTTATGTCCCCGGGACGCGTAGCAATCAGCCCCAGCATTTT
. | . | TRBJ2-5 | TRBV4-2 | CASSQGVGTYQETQYF | TGTGCCAGCAGCCAAGGGGTTGGGACGTACCAAGAGACCCAGTACTTC
. | once | TRBJ1-2 | TRBV6-2/TRBV6-3 | CASSTEASSYYGYTF | TGTGCCAGCAGCACTGAAGCCTCGTCCTACTATGGCTACACCTTC
. | once | TRBJ2-1 | TRBV9 | CASSVAERPYNEQFF | TGTGCCAGCAGCGTAGCGGAACGCCCCTACAATGAGCAGTTCTTC
. | . | TRBJ2-3 | TRBV21-1 | CASSTRGGRYPGDTQYF | TGTGCCAGCAGCACCCGAGGAGGGAGGTATCCGGGAGATACGCAGTATTTT
. | . | TRBJ1-2 | TRBV20-1 | CSARVGGYTF | TGCAGTGCGCGGGTGGGAGGCTACACCTTC
. | . | TRBJ2-1 | TRBV4-1 | CASSGASDFFNEQFF | TGCGCCAGCAGTGGGGCTAGCGATTTCTTCAATGAGCAGTTCTTC
TRBD2 | . | TRBJ2-7 | TRBV7-2 | CASSLGGSGSYEQYF | TGTGCCAGCAGCTTAGGCGGTAGCGGGAGCTACGAGCAGTACTTC
. | . | TRBJ2-7 | TRBV7-3 | CASSLMSGRYEQYF | TGTGCCAGCAGCTTAATGTCGGGGCGGTACGAGCAGTACTTC
. | . | TRBJ2-2 | TRBV6-5 | CASNPGPRWELFF | TGTGCCAGCAACCCAGGTCCCCGCTGGGAGCTGTTTTTT
. | . | TRBJ1-3 | TRBV28 | CASTTPGGASGNTIYF | TGTGCCAGCACAACTCCCGGGGGGGCCTCTGGAAACACCATATATTTT
. | . | TRBJ2-7 | TRBV7-2 | CASSPRQGYEQYF | TGTGCCAGCAGCCCGAGGCAGGGCTACGAGCAGTACTTC
. | . | TRBJ1-4 | TRBV7-8 | CASSLDFWGATNEKLFF | TGTGCCAGCAGCTTAGATTTCTGGGGGGCAACTAATGAAAAACTGTTTTTT
. | few | TRBJ1-1 | TRBV6-5 | CASAPWGPTEAFF | TGTGCCAGCGCCCCGTGGGGGCCCACTGAAGCTTTCTTT
. | few | TRBJ2-1 | TRBV28 | CASSSSGGDTYNEQFF | TGTGCCAGCAGCTCTTCAGGGGGGGATACCTACAATGAGCAGTTCTTC
TRBD2 | once | TRBJ2-5 | TRBV28 | CATIVRNSGRPTQYF | TGTGCCACCATAGTCCGGAATAGCGGGAGGCCAACCCAGTACTTC
TRBD2 | . | TRBJ2-1 | TRBV3-1/TRBV3-2 | CASSQAGLAGEDNEQFF | TGTGCCAGCAGCCAAGCAGGACTAGCGGGAGAGGACAATGAGCAGTTCTTC
TRBD1 | . | TRBJ1-5 | TRBV27 | CASSWGQGAGQPQHF | TGTGCCAGCAGTTGGGGACAGGGGGCCGGACAGCCCCAGCATTTT
. | . | TRBJ2-1 | TRBV30 | CAGRSYNEQFF | TGTGCCGGCCGCTCCTACAATGAGCAGTTCTTC
TRBD1 | . | TRBJ2-1 | TRBV9 | CASSENRFGQGVNEQFF | TGTGCCAGCAGCGAAAACCGGTTTGGACAGGGAGTCAATGAGCAGTTCTTC
TRBD1 | . | TRBJ1-4 | TRBV7-9 | CASSLWDREEKLFF | TGTGCCAGCAGCTTATGGGACAGGGAAGAAAAACTGTTTTTT
. | . | TRBJ2-7 | TRBV6-5 | CASRRDRPTYEQYF | TGTGCCAGCAGACGCGACAGGCCGACCTACGAGCAGTACTTC
. | . | TRBJ1-2 | TRBV15 | CATTNSRAFGVYGYTF | TGTGCCACGACAAATTCCCGGGCCTTCGGTGTCTATGGCTACACCTTC
TRBD1 | . | TRBJ2-3 | TRBV2 | CASRPSRRTGQILDTQYF | TGTGCCAGCAGGCCGAGCCGTAGGACAGGACAAATTTTGGATACGCAGTATTTT
TRBD2 | . | TRBJ2-1 | TRBV9 | CASSDGLAEKPTYNEQFF | TGTGCCAGCAGCGACGGACTAGCGGAAAAACCAACCTACAATGAGCAGTTCTTC